A single sample is the source of the 5 T cell receptor beta chains below, sequenced in a study of cytomegalovirus exposure and HLA in healthy donors. It was with 60 Vbeta and 13 Jbeta primers that the PCR ran. Assay: immunoSEQ multiplex PCR; the TCRdb copy retains only in-frame clones and omits some. The repertoire holds some 110,000 clones, with about 84% as singletons. The sequenced sample was PBMCs. All receptors derive from a man in his forties in good health and CMV-seronegative.

V usage is TRBV28 and J usage is TRBJ2-7, with unresolved D. In germline, CDR1 is MDHEN, CDR2 SYDVKM. V was trimmed by 5 bases and J by 4 bases, leaving 9 bases between them. This CDR3 region has 12 residues. CDR3 residues: CASSVVIYEQYF. CDR3 in DNA: TGTGCCAGCAGTGTAGTAATTTACGAGCAGTACTTC.

The rearrangement joins TRBV19 to TRBJ1-2; 8 nucleotides agree with TRBD1. Losses at the gene ends were 6 bases for V and 3 bases for J; bases not matched to a gene: 3. Per germline, CDR1 LNHDA and CDR2 SQIVND (reference sequence). The length of the CDR3 is 13 residues. DNA for the CDR3: TGTGCCAGTAGCCAGGGGGCTTACTATGGCTACACCTTC. Its translation: CASSQGAYYGYTF.

This sequence joins TRBV29-1 and TRBJ2-3; possible D gene TRBD1, 6 bases. CDR3 length equals 13 residues. CDR1 and CDR2 from the germline V gene are SQVTM and ANQGSEA. Between the trimmed V and J ends, which lost 4 bases and 2 bases, there was a span of 10 bases. CDR3 amino acids: CSVGTDYTDTQYF. In nucleotides, the CDR3 is TGCAGCGTTGGGACAGACTACACAGATACGCAGTATTTT.

This chain joins TRBV7-8 and TRBJ2-1; TRBD2 matches 8 bases. Germline V gives CDR1 SGHVS, CDR2 FQNEAQ. Germline trimming cut 7 bases from V and 6 bases from J; bases unmatched to any gene: 8. The CDR3 is made up of 14 amino acids. This CDR3 reads CASNRGGRLNEQFF. Here the CDR3 DNA reads TGTGCCAGCAATCGGGGGGGCCGCCTCAATGAGCAGTTCTTC.

This chain connects TRBV5-4 to TRBJ1-2; D is possibly TRBD1 (5 bases). CDR1 and CDR2 from the germline V gene are SGHNT and YYREEE (reference sequence). The length of the CDR3 is 13 residues. Trimming shortened V by 1 base and J by 4 bases, and 8 bases separated the two germline ends. The CDR3 loop reads CASSLYGGYGYTF. In DNA, the CDR3 is TGTGCCAGCAGCTTGTACGGGGGCTATGGCTACACCTTC.